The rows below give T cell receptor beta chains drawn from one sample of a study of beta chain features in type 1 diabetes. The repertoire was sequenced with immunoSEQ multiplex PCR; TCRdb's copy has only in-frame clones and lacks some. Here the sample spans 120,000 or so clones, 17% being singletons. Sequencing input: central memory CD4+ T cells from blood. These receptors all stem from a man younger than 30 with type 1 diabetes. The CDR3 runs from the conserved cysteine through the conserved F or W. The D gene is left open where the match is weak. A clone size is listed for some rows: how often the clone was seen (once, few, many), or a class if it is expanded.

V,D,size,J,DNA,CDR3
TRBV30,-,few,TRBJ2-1,TGTGCCTGTAGCGTCGGGTCGGGATCCTACAATGAGCAGTTCTTC,CACSVGSGSYNEQFF
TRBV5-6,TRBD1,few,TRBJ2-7,TGTGCCAGCAGCTCCCCCGACAGGGGGTACGAGCAGTACTTC,CASSSPDRGYEQYF
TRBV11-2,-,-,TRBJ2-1,TGTGCCAGCAGGCATTGGGGGCGGGGAAGCTCCTACAATGAGCAGTTCTTC,CASRHWGRGSSYNEQFF
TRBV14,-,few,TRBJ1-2,TGTGCCAGCAGCCTCTACAGGACGGACTATGGCTACACCTTC,CASSLYRTDYGYTF
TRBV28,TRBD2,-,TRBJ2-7,TGTGCCAGCAGCCTACCGGGACTAGCGGTGTACGAGCAGTACTTC,CASSLPGLAVYEQYF
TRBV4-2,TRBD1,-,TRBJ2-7,TGTGCCAGCAGCCTCGACAGGGGCGAGCAGTACTTC,CASSLDRGEQYF
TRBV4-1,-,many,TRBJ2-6,TGCGCCAGCAGCCCCCTCGGGACAGGGGCCAACGTCCTGACTTTC,CASSPLGTGANVLTF
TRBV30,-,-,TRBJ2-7,TGTGCCTGGAGTAGTAGTTCTTACGAGCAGTACTTC,CAWSSSSYEQYF
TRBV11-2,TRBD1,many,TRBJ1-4,TGTGCCAGCAGCAGCGGGACAGGGAATAATGAAAAACTGTTTTTT,CASSSGTGNNEKLFF
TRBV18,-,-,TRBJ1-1,TGTGCCAGCTCTCCTACTCAGGGCACTGAAGCTTTCTTT,CASSPTQGTEAFF
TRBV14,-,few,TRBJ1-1,TGTGCCAGCAGCCATGGGGGTGAAGCTTTCTTT,CASSHGGEAFF
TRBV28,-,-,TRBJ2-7,TGTGCCAGCAGTTTCGGGGGCGAGAGCTCCTACGAGCAGTACTTC,CASSFGGESSYEQYF
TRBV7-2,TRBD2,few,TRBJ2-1,TGTGCCAGCAGCGCCGGACTAGCGGGGGCGAGCTCCTACAATGAGCAGTTCTTC,CASSAGLAGASSYNEQFF
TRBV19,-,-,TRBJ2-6,TGTGCCAGTAGTATAGAGGGGTCTGGGGCCAACGTCCTGACTTTC,CASSIEGSGANVLTF
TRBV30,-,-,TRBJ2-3,TGTGCCTGGAGTGATAGACCATCCCCGCAGTATTTT,CAWSDRPSPQYF
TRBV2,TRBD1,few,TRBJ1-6,TGTGCCAGCGGTGTCGATCGGACAGGACTGTCCCTCCACTTT,CASGVDRTGLSLHF
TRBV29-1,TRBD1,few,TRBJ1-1,TGCAGCGTTGGGACAGGACTGAACACTGAAGCTTTCTTT,CSVGTGLNTEAFF
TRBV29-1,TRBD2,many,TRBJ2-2,TGCAGCGTTTTAGCGGGAGGGCCCGGCGGGGAGCTGTTTTTT,CSVLAGGPGGELFF
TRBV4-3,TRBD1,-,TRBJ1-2,TGCGCCAGCAGCCAAGCTTGGGACAGAAAAGCTAACTATGGCTACACCTTC,CASSQAWDRKANYGYTF
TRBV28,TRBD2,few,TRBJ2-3,TGTGCCAGCAGTGCCCCGCGGGGGAGCACAGATACGCAGTATTTT,CASSAPRGSTDTQYF
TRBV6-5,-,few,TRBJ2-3,TGTGCCAGCAGTTACGGGCAGGGCACAGATACGCAGTATTTT,CASSYGQGTDTQYF
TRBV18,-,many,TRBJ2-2,TGTGCCAGCTCACCCAGAAACACCGGGGAGCTGTTTTTT,CASSPRNTGELFF
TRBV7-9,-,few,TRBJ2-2,TGTGCCAGCAGCTCCCGGACCTTGGGGGGCACCGGGGAGCTGTTTTTT,CASSSRTLGGTGELFF
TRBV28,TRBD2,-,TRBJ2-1,TGTGCCAGCAGGACGACTAGCGGGATCCCGCTTAGCTCCTACAATGAGCAGTTCTTC,CASRTTSGIPLSSYNEQFF
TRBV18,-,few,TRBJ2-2,TGTGCCAGCTCACCGGGGACGGATTACTTCGGGGAGCTGTTTTTT,CASSPGTDYFGELFF
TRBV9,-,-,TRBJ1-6,TGTGCCAGCAGCGTAGAGGCTTCACCCCTCCACTTT,CASSVEASPLHF
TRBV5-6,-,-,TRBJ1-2,TGTGCCAGCAGCTCTGGACCTACGCAAGCCTATGGCTACACCTTC,CASSSGPTQAYGYTF
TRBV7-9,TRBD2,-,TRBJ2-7,TGTGCCAGCAGCCCACGGTTTAGCGGGGGCTACGAGCAGTACTTC,CASSPRFSGGYEQYF
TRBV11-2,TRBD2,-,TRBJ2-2,TGTGCCAGCAGCTCCCTGGCGGGAGGGTACGGCGGGGAGCTGTTTTTT,CASSSLAGGYGGELFF
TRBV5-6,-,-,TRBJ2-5,TGTGCCAGCAGCTCGACGGGGTCAGAGACCCAGTACTTC,CASSSTGSETQYF
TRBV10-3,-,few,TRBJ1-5,TGTGCCATCAGTGAGGAGGCCGCCGCCCGGCCGCCCCAGCATTTT,CAISEEAAARPPQHF
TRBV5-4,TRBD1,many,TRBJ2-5,TGTGCCAGCAGTCGACAGGGGGCGGTGGAGACCCAGTACTTC,CASSRQGAVETQYF
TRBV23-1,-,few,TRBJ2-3,TGCGCCAGCAGCCAAGATCACGGTGCCACAGATACGCAGTATTTT,CASSQDHGATDTQYF
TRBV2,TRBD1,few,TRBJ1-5,TGTGCCAGCAGTGCCCCTGACAGGGGAAAAAATAGCAATCAGCCCCAGCATTTT,CASSAPDRGKNSNQPQHF
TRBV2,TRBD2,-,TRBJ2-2,TGTGCCAGTGTCGGGACTAGACCCCCCGCCGGGGAGCTGTTTTTT,CASVGTRPPAGELFF
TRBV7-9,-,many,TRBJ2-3,TGTGCCAGCGGATGGGGAGATACGCAGTATTTT,CASGWGDTQYF
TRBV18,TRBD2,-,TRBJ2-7,TGTGCCAGCTCCATAGGACTAGCGGGACCCGACGAGCAGTACTTC,CASSIGLAGPDEQYF
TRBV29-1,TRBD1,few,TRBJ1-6,TGCAGCGTTGGGGACAGGGGAAATTCACCCCTCCACTTT,CSVGDRGNSPLHF
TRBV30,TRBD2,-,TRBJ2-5,TGTGCCTGGAGCCGGGGACTAGGGGAAAGTGAGCAGTACTTC,CAWSRGLGESEQYF
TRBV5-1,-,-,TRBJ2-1,TGCGCCAGCAGCTTGGTGGGGGACCCCTACAATGAGCAGTTCTTC,CASSLVGDPYNEQFF
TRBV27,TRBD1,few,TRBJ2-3,TGTGCCAGCAGTAGACAGGGTGGGGATACGCAGTATTTT,CASSRQGGDTQYF
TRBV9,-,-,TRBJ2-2,TGTGCCAGCAGCGTAGAGGCAGGAATGAACACCGGGGAGCTGTTTTTT,CASSVEAGMNTGELFF
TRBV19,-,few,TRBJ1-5,TGTGCCAGTAACTGGGCGTACAATCAGCCCCAGCATTTT,CASNWAYNQPQHF
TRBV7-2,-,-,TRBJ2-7,TGTGCCAGCAGCCCGAATTCTTTTTCCGAGCAGTACTTC,CASSPNSFSEQYF
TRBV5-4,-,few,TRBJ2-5,TGTGCCAGCAGCTTGAATACCGGGCAACAAGAGACCCAGTACTTC,CASSLNTGQQETQYF
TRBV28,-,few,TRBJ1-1,TGTGCCAGCAGTTTAATGAGAACTGAAGCTTTCTTT,CASSLMRTEAFF